These T cell receptor beta chains were read from a single sample in a study of post-analysis software for immune sequencing data. TCRdb reprocessed the PCR reads via MiXCR and lists one record per CDR3 protein. The repertoire has hundreds of thousands of distinct CDR3 sequences, about 53% of them found once; the top ten carry roughly 4.4%. The sequenced sample consisted of blood. The receptors here all came from a girl aged 10-17 years with multiple sclerosis. Each CDR3 is given with its conserved first and last residue. D genes are given only for firm matches. Clone size is shown for a subset of rows, as once, few, many or a class of expanded clone.

J,size,D,V,CDR3,DNA
TRBJ2-7,-,TRBD1,TRBV2,CASKVGQGYEQYF,TGTGCCAGCAAGGTGGGACAGGGCTACGAGCAGTACTTC
TRBJ2-5,-,-,TRBV7-9,CASSLGNGHLQETQYF,TGTGCCAGCAGCTTAGGTAACGGTCATCTACAAGAGACCCAGTACTTC
TRBJ2-1,-,TRBD2,TRBV5-1,CASSTSGGYDNEQFF,TGCGCCAGCAGCACAAGCGGGGGCTACGACAATGAGCAGTTCTTC
TRBJ1-1,-,TRBD1,TRBV6-1,CASSERTGTPAEAFF,TGTGCCAGCAGTGAACGGACAGGCACACCGGCCGAAGCTTTCTTT
TRBJ1-1,-,-,TRBV5-1,CASSLVSLSLEAFF,TGCGCCAGCAGCTTGGTGAGCTTGAGCCTCGAAGCTTTCTTT
TRBJ2-6,-,-,TRBV5-1,CASSLTTASSRANVLTF,TGCGCCAGCAGCTTAACAACGGCCAGCTCTAGGGCCAACGTCCTGACTTTC
TRBJ2-1,-,TRBD2,TRBV5-1,CASSQGTSGRAAYNEQFF,TGCGCCAGCAGCCAAGGGACTAGCGGGAGGGCCGCTTACAATGAGCAGTTCTTC
TRBJ1-2,few,-,TRBV5-8,CASSPPAAGPNYGYTF,TGTGCCAGCAGCCCCCCGGCAGCTGGCCCTAACTATGGCTACACCTTC
TRBJ2-1,-,-,TRBV5-1,CASSLEGSGGYGEQFF,TGCGCCAGCAGCTTGGAAGGTAGCGGCGGCTATGGTGAGCAGTTCTTC
TRBJ2-7,-,-,TRBV14,CASSQDWKGAYEQYF,TGTGCCAGCAGCCAAGACTGGAAGGGGGCCTACGAGCAGTACTTC
TRBJ2-5,-,TRBD2,TRBV20-1,CSAWIETSGIRETQYF,TGCAGTGCTTGGATCGAGACTAGCGGGATTAGGGAGACCCAGTACTTC
TRBJ2-5,-,TRBD1,TRBV5-1,CASSSENRGLGTQYF,TGCGCCAGCAGCTCGGAAAACAGGGGTTTGGGGACCCAGTACTTC
TRBJ2-1,-,TRBD1,TRBV20-1,CSAKAIIGGISDNEQFF,TGCAGTGCTAAGGCCATCATAGGGGGCATATCTGACAATGAGCAGTTCTTC
TRBJ2-1,-,TRBD2,TRBV6-1,CASRVGLAHGNEQFF,TGTGCCAGCAGGGTGGGACTAGCTCATGGCAATGAGCAGTTCTTC
TRBJ2-7,-,TRBD1,TRBV5-1,CASSSRTGVYEQYF,TGCGCCAGCAGCAGCAGGACAGGGGTTTACGAGCAGTACTTC
TRBJ1-4,-,-,TRBV28,CASSLPGSVMTKLFF,TGTGCCAGCAGTTTACCGGGGTCCGTGATGACAAAACTGTTTTTT
TRBJ2-7,-,TRBD1,TRBV7-2,CASSLVAVSRTGVHEQYF,TGTGCCAGCAGCTTAGTGGCGGTCAGTAGGACAGGGGTCCACGAGCAGTACTTC
TRBJ2-1,-,TRBD2,TRBV12-3/TRBV12-4,CASSQATGGYNSSYNEQFF,TGTGCCAGCAGCCAGGCTACCGGGGGGTACAATAGCTCCTACAATGAGCAGTTCTTC
TRBJ2-2,few,TRBD1,TRBV6-7,CASRSTGQGAGELFF,TGTGCCAGCAGGTCCACCGGACAGGGGGCCGGGGAACTGTTTTTT
TRBJ2-5,few,-,TRBV9,CASSVGGERVETQYF,TGTGCCAGCAGCGTAGGGGGCGAGAGGGTGGAGACCCAGTACTTC
TRBJ1-6,-,TRBD1,TRBV6-6,CASRGSGQGNSPLHF,TGTGCCAGCAGGGGTTCGGGACAGGGAAATTCACCCCTCCACTTT
TRBJ2-7,few,-,TRBV20-1,CSARSGGGGTYEQYF,TGCAGTGCCAGATCAGGGGGAGGGGGGACCTACGAGCAGTACTTC
TRBJ1-2,-,-,TRBV21-1,CASSIPGLNYGYTF,TGTGCCAGCAGCATCCCGGGACTCAACTATGGCTACACCTTC
TRBJ2-7,few,-,TRBV4-1,CASSPGFRRGEQYF,TGCGCCAGCAGCCCGGGGTTTAGGAGGGGGGAGCAGTACTTC
TRBJ2-3,-,-,TRBV20-1,CSATGTPLTDTQYF,TGCAGTGCCACAGGGACTCCTCTGACAGATACGCAGTATTTT
TRBJ2-1,-,-,TRBV6-5,CASRSVGNEQFF,TGTGCCAGCAGGTCCGTTGGCAATGAGCAGTTCTTC
TRBJ2-2,-,-,TRBV20-1,CSSVRANTGELFF,TGCAGTTCTGTAAGGGCGAACACCGGGGAGCTGTTTTTT
TRBJ2-7,-,TRBD1,TRBV5-1,CASSLAGTGPVEQYF,TGCGCCAGCAGCTTGGCCGGGACAGGGCCAGTCGAGCAGTACTTC
TRBJ1-2,few,-,TRBV18,CASSPSDPGGGYTF,TGTGCCAGCTCGCCCTCGGATCCAGGCGGTGGCTACACCTTC
TRBJ2-7,few,-,TRBV6-5,CASSSRDKGYEQYF,TGTGCCAGCAGTAGCCGGGACAAGGGCTACGAGCAGTACTTC
TRBJ1-2,-,-,TRBV20-1,CSAPTAGDEGGYTF,TGCAGTGCTCCTACGGCGGGGGATGAGGGTGGCTACACCTTC
TRBJ2-1,-,-,TRBV7-9,CASSLGRGSHNEQFF,TGTGCCAGCAGCTTAGGGAGGGGCTCCCACAATGAGCAGTTCTTC
TRBJ2-7,-,-,TRBV11-2,CASSFYNGDYEQYF,TGTGCCAGCAGCTTCTACAACGGTGACTACGAGCAGTACTTC
TRBJ2-7,-,TRBD2,TRBV20-1,CSARREQTYEQYF,TGCAGTGCTAGGCGGGAGCAGACCTACGAGCAGTACTTC
TRBJ2-7,few,-,TRBV5-1,CASSDLRESDEQYF,TGCGCCAGCAGCGATTTAAGGGAGTCCGACGAGCAGTACTTC
TRBJ2-3,once,TRBD2,TRBV14,CASSHPGLAGFGTQYF,TGTGCCAGCAGTCATCCGGGACTAGCGGGATTCGGTACGCAGTATTTT
TRBJ2-7,few,-,TRBV12-3/TRBV12-4,CASSLQHPYEQYF,TGTGCCAGCAGTCTCCAACACCCCTACGAGCAGTACTTC
TRBJ1-2,-,-,TRBV20-1,CSASPGFNYGYTF,TGCAGTGCTAGCCCCGGGTTTAACTATGGCTACACCTTC
TRBJ2-7,-,-,TRBV7-8,CASSLTGRRDEQYF,TGTGCCAGCAGCTTAACAGGGCGGAGAGACGAGCAGTACTTC
TRBJ1-4,-,TRBD1,TRBV6-5,CASSYFGTGGTNEKLFF,TGTGCCAGCAGTTACTTCGGGACAGGGGGAACTAATGAAAAACTGTTTTTT